These T cell receptor beta chains were read from a single sample in a study of blood T cells in healthy people across ages. TCRdb redid the calling of the 5' RACE reads with MiXCR, one entry per CDR3 protein. Of around 700,000 distinct CDR3 sequences listed, about 25% are singletons. The sample was also linked to a second study, of T cells of mothers and their children.

Sequencing was carried out using blood. The receptors were sampled from a boy aged 5-17 years in good health. The CDR3 runs from the conserved cysteine through the conserved F or W. Fields, in order: V gene, J gene, clone size, D gene, CDR3 length, CDR3 DNA, CDR3 protein. The D gene is left open where the match is weak. The size field is filled for only some rows; it gives once, few, many or a size class.

TRBV20-1,TRBJ2-3,few,TRBD2,16,TGCAGTGCTAGAGATGTGAAGCGGGGGGGAATAGATACGCAGTATTTT,CSARDVKRGGIDTQYF
TRBV14,TRBJ2-4,.,.,15,TGTGCCAGCAGCCAAGGGATCTTGGCCAAAAACATTCAGTACTTC,CASSQGILAKNIQYF
TRBV4-2,TRBJ1-1,.,.,13,TGTGCCAGCAGCCCCGACAGGAGGGCTGAAGCTTTCTTT,CASSPDRRAEAFF
TRBV4-3,TRBJ2-5,few,.,15,TGCGCCAGCAGCCTTTTACAGGGCTACCAAGAGACCCAGTACTTC,CASSLLQGYQETQYF
TRBV25-1,TRBJ2-5,.,TRBD1,19,TGTGCCAGCAGTGAATACTTTTCGGTGACAGGGGATACCCAAGAGACCCAGTACTTC,CASSEYFSVTGDTQETQYF
TRBV10-3,TRBJ1-1,few,.,14,TGTGCCATCAGGCCCGAATGGGGTAACACTGAAGCTTTCTTT,CAIRPEWGNTEAFF
TRBV5-5,TRBJ2-3,.,TRBD2,15,TGTGCCAGCAGCCCGGGGGGGGCGTCGATGGATACGCAGTATTTT,CASSPGGASMDTQYF
TRBV20-1,TRBJ2-5,.,TRBD1,12,TGCAGTGCTAGCCGGACAGGACGGGCCCAGTACTTC,CSASRTGRAQYF
TRBV27,TRBJ2-3,.,.,16,TGTGCCAGCAGCCCCGTTCTAGGCGGGGGCACAGATACGCAGTATTTT,CASSPVLGGGTDTQYF
TRBV29-1,TRBJ2-7,.,.,13,TGCAGCGTTGCTTTGTGGGCCGGATACGAGCAGTACTTC,CSVALWAGYEQYF
TRBV29-1,TRBJ2-1,.,.,10,TGCACGACGGGCCACAATGAGCAGTTCTTC,CTTGHNEQFF
TRBV12-3/TRBV12-4,TRBJ1-5,few,TRBD1,12,TGTGCCAGCAGAACAGGGGTACAGCCCCAGCATTTT,CASRTGVQPQHF
TRBV12-3/TRBV12-4,TRBJ1-1,.,TRBD1,16,TGTGCCAGCAGCCTCGCCGGGACAGGGGCGAACACTGAAGCTTTCTTT,CASSLAGTGANTEAFF
TRBV25-1,TRBJ2-5,few,.,14,TGTGCCAGCAGTGATCCCGGGAGCAGCAAGACCCAGTACTTC,CASSDPGSSKTQYF
TRBV12-3/TRBV12-4,TRBJ1-2,.,TRBD1,15,TGTGCCAGCAGTTTTTTAAGCCGCGACAGGGGTGGCTACACCTTC,CASSFLSRDRGGYTF
TRBV2,TRBJ2-1,.,.,13,TGTGCCCTACAGGGCAGCTCCTACAATGAGCAGTTCTTC,CALQGSSYNEQFF
TRBV29-1,TRBJ2-5,many,TRBD2,15,TGCAGCGTTAGGTTGGGGGGAGGGCCCCAAGAGACCCAGTACTTC,CSVRLGGGPQETQYF
TRBV28,TRBJ2-1,.,.,16,TGTGCCAGCACACCGAGGGGGGACCTCTCCTACAATGAGCAGTTCTTC,CASTPRGDLSYNEQFF
TRBV5-4,TRBJ1-4,.,.,14,TGTGCCAGCAGCTTACAGGGAGGGGGTGAAAAACTGTTTTTT,CASSLQGGGEKLFF
TRBV6-1,TRBJ2-7,.,.,13,TGTGCCAGCAGTGAATTCGGAACCTACGAGCAGTACTTC,CASSEFGTYEQYF
TRBV7-9,TRBJ2-3,.,TRBD2,15,TGTGCCAGCAGCTCTCCGACTAGCGGGGGGGATACGCAGTATTTT,CASSSPTSGGDTQYF
TRBV7-9,TRBJ2-5,.,.,15,TGTGCCAGCAGCTTAGCCGGACAGCCCCAAGAGACCCAGTACTTC,CASSLAGQPQETQYF
TRBV20-1,TRBJ2-3,.,.,12,TGCAGTGGGGTGGGGCGGACAGATACGCAGTATTTT,CSGVGRTDTQYF
TRBV6-2/TRBV6-3,TRBJ2-5,.,.,15,TGTGCCAGCAGTTACTCGAGGAGGGGGCAAGAGACCCAGTACTTC,CASSYSRRGQETQYF
TRBV2,TRBJ1-5,.,.,16,TGTGCCAGCAGTGACCGCGGACAGCTAAACAATCAGCCCCAGCATTTT,CASSDRGQLNNQPQHF
TRBV7-6,TRBJ1-4,few,.,17,TGTGCCAGCAGCTTAGCGGGCCGTCCAGCAACTAATGAAAAACTGTTTTTT,CASSLAGRPATNEKLFF
TRBV29-1,TRBJ1-2,few,.,13,TGCAGCGTCACAGGCGATCCTAATTATGGCTACACCTTC,CSVTGDPNYGYTF
TRBV5-5,TRBJ2-7,once,.,15,TGTGCCAGCATGCCCCAAGGACCGAAGTACTACGAGCAGTACTTC,CASMPQGPKYYEQYF
TRBV6-1,TRBJ1-2,few,.,12,TGTGCCAGCTCAGAGAACCTTTATGGCTACACCTTC,CASSENLYGYTF
TRBV7-9,TRBJ2-2,few,.,13,TGTGCCAGCAGCTCACGGGACGGCGGGGAGCTGTTTTTT,CASSSRDGGELFF
TRBV6-1,TRBJ2-3,.,.,13,TGTGCCAGCAGAGTCGACCACACAGATACGCAGTATTTT,CASRVDHTDTQYF
TRBV3-1,TRBJ1-2,.,TRBD1,14,TGTGCCAGCAGCCAAGATCTCAGGGGGAATGGCTACACCTTC,CASSQDLRGNGYTF
TRBV29-1,TRBJ2-2,few,.,12,TGCAGCGTTGAAGATCATCCCGGGGAGCTGTTTTTT,CSVEDHPGELFF
TRBV28,TRBJ2-7,few,.,14,TGTGCCAGCAGTACCCCGGACACGTTCTACGAGCAGTACTTC,CASSTPDTFYEQYF
TRBV29-1,TRBJ1-1,.,.,15,TGCAGCGTCGAGAAGGCCGACAGCTCGAACGCTGAAGCTTTCTTT,CSVEKADSSNAEAFF
TRBV7-2,TRBJ2-7,.,.,16,TGTGCCAGCAGCTTATACGGCGGATCCTTATCCTACGAGCAGTACTTC,CASSLYGGSLSYEQYF
TRBV29-1,TRBJ2-7,.,TRBD1,16,TGCAGCGCGGGACACGCAGGGGGCGAGACCTCCTACGAGCAGTACTTC,CSAGHAGGETSYEQYF
TRBV6-5,TRBJ1-4,once,TRBD1,13,TGTGCCAGCAGTATGGACAGGGATGAAAAACTGTTTTTT,CASSMDRDEKLFF
TRBV29-1,TRBJ2-1,.,.,13,TGCAGCGCTGATACAGGGGGAGGGGATGAGCAGTTCTTC,CSADTGGGDEQFF
TRBV5-1,TRBJ2-7,.,.,14,TGCGCCAGCAAACCTCATCGGGCCTCCTACGAGCAGTACTTC,CASKPHRASYEQYF
TRBV12-3/TRBV12-4,TRBJ2-1,.,.,13,TGTGCCAGCAGTCCCAGGACTTTTAATGAGCAGTTCTTC,CASSPRTFNEQFF
TRBV20-1,TRBJ1-1,.,TRBD1,14,TGCAGTGCTAGAGATCCCCAGGGGGACACTGAAGCTTTCTTT,CSARDPQGDTEAFF
TRBV7-9,TRBJ2-5,few,.,12,TGTGCCGCCGAAATTAATCAAGAGACCCAGTACTTC,CAAEINQETQYF
TRBV7-9,TRBJ2-1,few,.,13,TGTGCCAGCAGCTTAGAGTGGTCCAATGAGCAGTTCTTC,CASSLEWSNEQFF
TRBV28,TRBJ2-7,.,TRBD2,15,TGTGCCAGCAGTTCGAGCCTAGCGGGCCTCTACGAGCAGTACTTC,CASSSSLAGLYEQYF
TRBV9,TRBJ1-2,.,.,14,TGTGCCAGCACCCCCGGGACATCTAACTATGGCTACACCTTC,CASTPGTSNYGYTF
TRBV12-3/TRBV12-4,TRBJ1-1,.,.,12,TGTGCCAGCACTTATAGGAACACTGAAGCTTTCTTT,CASTYRNTEAFF
TRBV20-1,TRBJ2-1,few,.,15,TGCAGTGCCCCCCCCTCAGGGTCCCCCTACAATGAGCAGTTCTTC,CSAPPSGSPYNEQFF
TRBV7-9,TRBJ2-1,.,TRBD2,16,TGTGCCAGCAGCCCTAGCGGCTCGAGCTCCTACAATGAGCAGTTCTTC,CASSPSGSSSYNEQFF
TRBV7-9,TRBJ2-1,once,.,16,TGTGCCAGCAGCACTTTAAGGGGTCCCACCTACAATGAGCAGTTCTTC,CASSTLRGPTYNEQFF
TRBV20-1,TRBJ2-1,.,TRBD2,15,TGCAGTGCTAGAATGCGGGAGAGAGCCTACAATGAGCAGTTCTTC,CSARMRERAYNEQFF
TRBV6-1,TRBJ1-1,.,.,14,TGTGCCAGCAGTGAACTCCGACGGGACACTGAAGCTTCCTTT,CASSELRRDTEASF